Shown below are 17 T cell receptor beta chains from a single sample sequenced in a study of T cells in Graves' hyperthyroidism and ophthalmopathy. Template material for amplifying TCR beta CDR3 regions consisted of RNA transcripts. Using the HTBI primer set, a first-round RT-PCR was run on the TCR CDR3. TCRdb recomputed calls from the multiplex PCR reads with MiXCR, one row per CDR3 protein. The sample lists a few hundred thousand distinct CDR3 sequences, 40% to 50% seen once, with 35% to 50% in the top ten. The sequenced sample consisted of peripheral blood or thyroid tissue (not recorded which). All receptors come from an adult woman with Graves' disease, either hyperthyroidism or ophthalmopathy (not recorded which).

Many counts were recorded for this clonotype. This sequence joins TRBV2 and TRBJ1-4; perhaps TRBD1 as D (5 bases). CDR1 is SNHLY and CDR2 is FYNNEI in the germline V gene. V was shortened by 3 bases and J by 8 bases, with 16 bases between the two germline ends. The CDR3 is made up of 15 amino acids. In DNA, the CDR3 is TGTGCCAGCAGTGATGGTTCAGGGAGATCGGAAAAACTGTTTTTT. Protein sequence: CASSDGSGRSEKLFF.

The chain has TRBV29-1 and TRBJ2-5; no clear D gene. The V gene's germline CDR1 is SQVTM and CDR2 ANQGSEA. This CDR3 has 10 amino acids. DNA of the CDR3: TGCAGTCCTCGGGAAGAGACCCAGTACTTC. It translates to CSPREETQYF.

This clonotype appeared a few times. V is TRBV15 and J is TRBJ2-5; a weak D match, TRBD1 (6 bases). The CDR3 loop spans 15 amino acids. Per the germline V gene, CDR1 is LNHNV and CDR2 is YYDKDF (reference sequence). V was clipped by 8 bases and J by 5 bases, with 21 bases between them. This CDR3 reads CATRPYRVDWETQYF. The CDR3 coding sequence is TGTGCCACCCGACCATACAGGGTTGATTGGGAGACCCAGTACTTC.

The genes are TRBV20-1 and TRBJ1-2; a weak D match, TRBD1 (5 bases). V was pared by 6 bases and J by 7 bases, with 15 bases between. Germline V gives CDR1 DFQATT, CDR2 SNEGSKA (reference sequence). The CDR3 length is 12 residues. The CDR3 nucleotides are TGCAGTGCAGTGGGGGGAGCCAGTGGCTACACCTTC. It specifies CSAVGGASGYTF.

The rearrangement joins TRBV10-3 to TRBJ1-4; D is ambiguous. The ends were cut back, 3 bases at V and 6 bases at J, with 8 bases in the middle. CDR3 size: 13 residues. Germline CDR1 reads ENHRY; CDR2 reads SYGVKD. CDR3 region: CAISDFGDEKLFF. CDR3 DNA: TGTGCCATCAGTGACTTCGGGGATGAAAAACTGTTTTTT.

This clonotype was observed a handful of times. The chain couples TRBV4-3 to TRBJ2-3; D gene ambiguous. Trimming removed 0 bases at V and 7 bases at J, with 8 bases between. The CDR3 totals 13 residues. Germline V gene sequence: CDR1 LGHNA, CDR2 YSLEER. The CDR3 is CASSQDGLYTQYF. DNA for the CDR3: TGCGCCAGCAGCCAAGATGGGTTATATACGCAGTATTTT.

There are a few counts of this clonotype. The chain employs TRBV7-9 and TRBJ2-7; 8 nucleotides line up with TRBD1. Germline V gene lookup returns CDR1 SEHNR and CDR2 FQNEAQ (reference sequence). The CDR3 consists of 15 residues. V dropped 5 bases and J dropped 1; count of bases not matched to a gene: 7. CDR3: CASSQAGQGSYEQYF. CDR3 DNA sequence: TGTGCCAGCAGCCAAGCCGGACAGGGTTCCTACGAGCAGTACTTC. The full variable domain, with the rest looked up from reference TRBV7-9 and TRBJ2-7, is DTGVSQNPRHKITKRGQNVTFRCDPISEHNRLYWYRQTLGQGPEFLTYFQNEAQLEKSRLLSDRFSAERPKGSFSTLEIQRTEQGDSAMYLCASSQAGQGSYEQYFGPGTRLTVT.

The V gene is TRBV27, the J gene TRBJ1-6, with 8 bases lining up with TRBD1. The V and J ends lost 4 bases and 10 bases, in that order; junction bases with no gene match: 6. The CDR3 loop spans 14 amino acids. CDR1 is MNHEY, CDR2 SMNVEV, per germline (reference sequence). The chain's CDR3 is CASSWQGAESPLHF. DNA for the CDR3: TGTGCCAGCAGTTGGCAGGGGGCTGAGTCACCCCTCCACTTT.

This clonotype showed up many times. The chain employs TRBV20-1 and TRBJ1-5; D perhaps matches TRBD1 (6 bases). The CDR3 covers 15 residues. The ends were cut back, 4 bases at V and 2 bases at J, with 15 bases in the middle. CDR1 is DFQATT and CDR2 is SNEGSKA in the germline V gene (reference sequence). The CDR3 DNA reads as TGCAGTGCTATGGGGGGGCTTACAGGCAATCAGCCCCAGCATTTT. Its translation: CSAMGGLTGNQPQHF.

The CDR3 is CASSLGAYTYEQYF. As DNA, the CDR3 is TGTGCCAGCAGCTTGGGGGCATATACCTACGAGCAGTACTTC. The chain carries TRBV7-2 and TRBJ2-7; TRBD1 is a possible D gene (6 bases). The germline V and J ends were trimmed by 3 bases and 2 bases, with 11 bases remaining between them. CDR1 is SGHTA, CDR2 FQGNSA, per germline. This CDR3 spans 14 amino acids.

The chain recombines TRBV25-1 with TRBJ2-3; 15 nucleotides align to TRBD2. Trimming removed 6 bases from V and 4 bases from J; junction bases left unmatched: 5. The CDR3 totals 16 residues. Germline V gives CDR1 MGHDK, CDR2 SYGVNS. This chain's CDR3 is CASSPRTSGRADTQYF. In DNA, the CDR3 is TGTGCCAGCAGCCCCCGGACTAGCGGGAGGGCAGATACGCAGTATTTT.

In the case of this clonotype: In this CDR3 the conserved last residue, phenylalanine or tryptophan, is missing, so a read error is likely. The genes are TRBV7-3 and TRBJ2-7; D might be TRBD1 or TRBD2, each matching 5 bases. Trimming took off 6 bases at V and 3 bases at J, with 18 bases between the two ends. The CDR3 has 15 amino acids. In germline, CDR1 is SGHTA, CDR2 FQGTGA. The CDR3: CASSEAAGTLYEQYL. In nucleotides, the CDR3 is TGTGCCAGCAGTGAAGCCGCCGGGACCCTCTACGAGCAGTACCTC.

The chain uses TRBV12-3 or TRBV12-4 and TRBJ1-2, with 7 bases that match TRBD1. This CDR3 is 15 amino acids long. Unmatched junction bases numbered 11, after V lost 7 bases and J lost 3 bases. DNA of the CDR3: TGTGCCAGCAACCGACAGGGTGGAGGGGACTATGGCTACACCTTC. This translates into CASNRQGGGDYGYTF.

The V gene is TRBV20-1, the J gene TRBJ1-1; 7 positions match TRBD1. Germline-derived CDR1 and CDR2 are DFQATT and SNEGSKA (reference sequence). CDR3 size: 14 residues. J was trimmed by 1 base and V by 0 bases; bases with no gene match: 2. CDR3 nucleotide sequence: TGCAGTGCTAGAGACGGGACAGCGAACACTGAAGCTTTCTTT. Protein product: CSARDGTANTEAFF.

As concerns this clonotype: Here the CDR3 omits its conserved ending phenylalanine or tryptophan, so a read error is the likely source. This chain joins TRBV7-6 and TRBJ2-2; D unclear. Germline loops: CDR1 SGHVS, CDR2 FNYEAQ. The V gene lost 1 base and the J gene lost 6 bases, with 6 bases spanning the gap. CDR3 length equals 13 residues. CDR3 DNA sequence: TGTGCCAGCAGCTTAGGTCCTCCCGGGGAGCTGTTTTCT. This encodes CASSLGPPGELFS.

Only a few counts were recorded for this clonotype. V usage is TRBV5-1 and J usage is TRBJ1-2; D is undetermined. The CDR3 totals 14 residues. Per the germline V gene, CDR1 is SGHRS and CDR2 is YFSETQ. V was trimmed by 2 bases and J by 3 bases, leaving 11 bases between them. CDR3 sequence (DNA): TGCGCCAGCAGCTTTGGAGTGCTTGACTATGGCTACACCTTC. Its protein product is CASSFGVLDYGYTF.

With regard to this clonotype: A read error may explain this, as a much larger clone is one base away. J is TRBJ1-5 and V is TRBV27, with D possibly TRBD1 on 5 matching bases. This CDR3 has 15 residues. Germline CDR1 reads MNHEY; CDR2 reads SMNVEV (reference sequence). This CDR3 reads CASSLRGRSNQPKHF. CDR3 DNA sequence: TGTGCCAGCAGTTTAAGGGGCCGTAGCAATCAGCCCAAGCATTTT.